Listed below are T cell receptor beta chains from one sample, sequenced in a study of OX40 agonist ivuxolimab in advanced cancers. Profiling relied on immunoSEQ multiplex PCR, and the TCRdb table lists in-frame clones only, not all of them. The table records fewer than 45,000 clones, around 85% of them present only once. This sample comprised CD4+ or CD8+ T cells sorted from blood, obtained in a trial of the OX40 agonist ivuxolimab. Source of these receptors: an adult with an advanced solid tumor such as melanoma, head and neck, liver or kidney cancer. CDR3s include the opening cysteine and the closing phenylalanine or tryptophan.

V gene,CDR3 length,CDR3 protein
TRBV10-3,11,CAISEEYEQYF
TRBV4-1,14,CASSQDPRDAEAFF
TRBV15,15,CATSRGRQGQETQYF
TRBV25-1,16,CASSDVRTSGSYEQYF
TRBV10-3,13,CATSLSPRDTLIF
TRBV30,12,CAWSVMVYEQYF
TRBV18,13,CASSPTPNTEAFF
TRBV11-1,14,CASSPSPSTDTQYF
TRBV2,14,CASSGRLAGYEQYF
TRBV2,15,CASSRLAPGANVLTF
TRBV7-8,13,CALGTKNTGELFF
TRBV30,15,CAWSFKVSGQVICTF
TRBV5-8,13,CASRRDQAYEQYF
TRBV15,12,CATSRGSETQYF
TRBV9,14,CASSAPLANYGYTF
TRBV19,14,CASSIGGGPTEAFF
TRBV6-4,11,CASSGNNEQFF
TRBV11-3,17,CASSLALINSGRNEQFF
TRBV9,13,CASSVGTSREQFF
TRBV10-3,14,CATLSERGADTQYF
TRBV20-1,11,CSARDSYEQYF
TRBV6-5,13,CASSPGRVTEAFF
TRBV19,13,CASSRTGGDEQYF